This T cell receptor (beta chain) was recorded in a study of cytomegalovirus exposure and HLA in healthy donors (TCRdb year 2017). For the study in its entirety: In an earlier analysis of 450 to 750 of the donors, roughly 300 Gb of sequence data and 117 million unique TCR beta sequences from 180 million or so T cells were reported. Roughly 300 gigabases of sequencing data and approximately 85 million unique TCR sequences were included in an early release covering about 600 HLA-typed donors. The genetic ancestry cluster associated with self-reported Caucasian donors included roughly four fifths of the approximately 400 genotyped donors. The study aimed to test whether cataloging public T cell receptors could reveal signatures of past pathogen exposure. The study profiled the T cell repertoires of 500 to 800 subjects by immunosequencing and related them to cytomegalovirus serostatus. In addition to the first cohort of several hundred subjects, a separate validation cohort of 120 different subjects was used. To predict cytomegalovirus infection status, the study combined high-throughput TCR immunosequencing, statistical association of individual TCRs with disease status, and machine learning. A later analysis re-examined previously published TCR beta repertoires from 600 to 700 donors and added high-resolution HLA genotyping to investigate patterns of TCR occurrence. In the later analysis, no new phenotypic data were used to find candidate immune exposures; instead, reliance was placed on TCR beta sequences and their occurrence across donors. To decide whether each TCR beta V gene segment behaved as functional or pseudogenic, an earlier analysis of 587 of the donors relied on high-throughput TCR beta sequencing. Donor age, sex, ethnicity and CMV serostatus were compiled alongside the repertoire data. A later genetic analysis used genome-wide SNP genotypes for about 65% of the roughly 700 donors, treating that subset as a discovery cohort. All discovery cohort repertoires had been generated on a single sequencing platform. HLA typing covered class I and class II loci at four-digit resolution. The number of donors typed differed by locus, with roughly 620-630 for A, B, C, DRB1 and DQB1, roughly 520 for DQA1, 606 for DPA1, and 400 to 490 for DPB1. A few DR-DQ haplotypes were treated as single units for association and clustering because of strong linkage in the cohort. Among roughly 400 genotyped donors of the cohort, an average of around 220,000 unique TCR beta nucleotide sequences was sequenced per donor, of which about 19% were non-productive. Overall results and qualifications from the work: The sequencing pipeline was judged likely to have produced a cluster of highly shared sequence variants as a technical artifact. In a later analysis, 16,951 TCR beta sequences were associated with specific HLA alleles at a false discovery rate of 0.05. In a later analysis, HLA-associated TCR beta chains showed more clonal expansion and lower generation probabilities than non-associated chains that were equally common. In this cohort, only TCR beta chains were sequenced, and detectable features were limited by the absence of alpha or paired-chain data. A further reported finding was that TCR beta sequences accurately predicted the HLA-A and HLA-B alleles for most subjects in the first cohort. Correlated functional status among segregating V segments might reflect linkage disequilibrium, but an unknown experimental factor could not be ruled out. Because the 87-base-pair reads could not distinguish some IMGT-functional V segments, including TRBV6-2 and TRBV6-3, those segments were excluded. According to a later analysis, most CMV-associated TCR beta chains appeared to be HLA-restricted, and the HLA associations seemed to be driven largely by CMV exposure. CMV serostatus was the only immune exposure information available for the cohort. Several of the top co-occurrence clusters appeared to be linked to parvovirus B19, influenza, CMV and Epstein-Barr virus, according to a later analysis. A later genetic analysis reported fewer N-insertions in productive TCRs among donors in an Asian-associated ancestry cluster than the approximately 670-donor mean. The study gave a list of under 200 TCR beta chains associated with cytomegalovirus. In both the original and validation cohorts, the classifier was reported to diagnose cytomegalovirus status with high specificity and sensitivity. A later analysis found that TCR association rates varied across HLA loci, with DRB1 alleles showing the most associated TCRs and HLA-C alleles the fewest. Roughly uniform sequencing depth across donors was assumed in presence/absence analyses, although this assumption may not hold. In a later genetic analysis, a missense DCLRE1C variant was associated with V-gene and J-gene trimming of TCR beta chains, and the association was replicated in an independent cohort. Three of the identified cytomegalovirus-associated TCR beta chains were confirmed in vitro to be specific for cytomegalovirus antigens. Strong co-occurrence of HLA alleles, especially DR and DQ, made assigning TCR associations to individual alleles difficult. Because HLA typing was unavailable for some donors at each locus, only the typed subset was used in association tests. Most TCR sequences were seen in very few donors, while some public TCRs were found in many individuals. An earlier analysis of 587 of the donors showed that most TCR beta V segments appeared in productive rearrangements either about 87% or about 30% of the time, which broadly matched IMGT annotations. The authors suggested that the approach could potentially be extended to other disease states and immunological phenotypes. About 15 rarely observed V segments, including chromosome 9 orphons, were excluded from the earlier analysis of almost 600 of the donors because counts were too low.

The library was generated by the immunoSEQ multiplex PCR assay. The multiplex PCR relied on a mix of 60 forward primers for TCR Vbeta segments and 13 reverse primers for TCR Jbeta segments. Amplification of the CDR3 region of rearranged TCR beta genes was performed with a multiplex PCR assay on genomic DNA. The Illumina HiSeq System was used to sequence the amplified TCR beta libraries as 87-base-pair reads. Per the authors' processing: In a later analysis, 70 million to 95 million unique TCR beta chains were counted across the roughly 610 repertoires, and approximately 11 million of these chains were shared by at least two donors. A nearest-neighbor algorithm error-corrected the raw reads and collapsed the reads into unique sequences, merging closely related sequences to remove PCR and sequencing errors. CDR3 sequences were aligned to IMGT reference sequences to assign V, D and J gene segments. For a sequence to be retained, a match of at least six nucleotides was required to both a V gene segment and a J gene segment. Rearrangements were called productive when the CDR3 lacked stop codons and stayed in frame with V and J; all others were non-productive. Following IMGT convention, CDR3 was defined as the stretch from the second conserved V-encoded cysteine to the conserved J-encoded phenylalanine. The earlier analysis of fewer than 750 of the donors excluded sequences that lacked an unambiguous match to a single V gene segment. An earlier analysis of approximately 590 of the donors called V segments functional above 56.7% productive rearrangements and segregating when the between-donor standard deviation exceeded 5%. A statistical classification framework was built to diagnose cytomegalovirus status from the catalog of TCR beta chain sequences. A later analysis assigned V and J genes by comparing TCR nucleotide sequences with IMGT/GENE-DB human TR gene sequences. A later analysis assigned CDR3 sequences and most-parsimonious VDJ recombination scenarios with the TCRdist pipeline. In a later analysis, each TCR beta chain was defined by its CDR3 amino acid sequence together with its V-gene family, and reads lacking a unique V-gene family were excluded. To address suspected cross-contamination and a sequencing artifact, a later analysis removed 592 highly shared, low-generation-probability nucleotide sequences. In a later analysis, a clonal expansion index for each public chain was calculated from normalized within-repertoire ranks of inferred template counts. A later analysis computed generation probabilities with a VDJ recombination model fitted to out-of-frame rearrangements, and checked the results against IGoR. A later analysis scored TCR-TCR, TCR-HLA and TCR-CMV co-occurrence with hypergeometric tests, applying a repertoire-size bias correction to TCR pairs. A later analysis estimated false discovery rates by permuting HLA or CMV assignments 20 times. In a later analysis, co-occurring TCRs were grouped using DBSCAN, and TCRdist sequence similarity was added for clustering within HLA-allele-positive subsets. For co-occurrence clustering, repertoires with fewer than 30,000 or more than 120,000 public chains were excluded, along with roughly five repertoires with anomalous nucleotide sharing. TCRdb mirrors the immuneACCESS table, restricted to in-frame sequences. Some clones are absent from its copies; in checked studies, under half trace to an unresolved V gene, and the reason for the others is unknown. V and J calls and clone size are those listed in that table; D and trimming were worked out from the DNA. A total of about 180,000 clones appear in this sample, more than 60% of them only once. The ten largest make up 1.4% to 1.5% of the sample.

In total, fewer than 750 healthy bone marrow donors made up the cohort. At the time of sampling, every cohort member was nominally healthy, though immune exposures that went unrecorded were likely present. The donor was CMV seronegative and was included in the group of several hundred seronegative cohort members. Each donor provided a peripheral blood sample, and peripheral blood mononuclear cells were used for TCR beta sequencing. The Qiagen DNeasy Blood Extraction Kit was used to extract genomic DNA from the blood cell samples. Of note for this clone: What antigen it recognizes has not been identified. Per-base qualities were not stored, and no clone one base away is much larger.

Including cysteine and phenylalanine, the CDR3 has 12 amino acids. This entry keeps only the CDR3 DNA: 36 bases, framed from base 1. V lost 8 bases and J lost 6 bases, and the count of bases not matched to a germline gene is 6. Via the germline V gene (reference sequence), CDR1 is LNHDA and CDR2 SQIVND. The chain couples TRBV19 to TRBJ1-2, with 7 bases in between that match TRBD1. Source material: PBMCs. The receptor's source is a man in his late teens or twenties in good health and CMV-seronegative. The CDR3 has the sequence CASADRRHGYTF. At the DNA level, the sequence is TGTGCCAGTGCGGACAGGAGGCATGGCTACACCTTC.